One sample yielded the 16 T cell receptor beta chains listed below, sequenced in a study of cytomegalovirus exposure and HLA in healthy donors. Sequencing was performed with immunoSEQ multiplex PCR; in TCRdb, only in-frame clones are kept and a portion is missing. This table has roughly 350,000 clones, more than 80% appearing once. The sequencing input was PBMCs. The receptor source for this set is a woman between 18 and 29 years old in good health and CMV-seronegative.

The table lists this clone with a few counts. V and J are TRBV5-1 and TRBJ2-7; 8 bases match TRBD1. The trim removed 7 bases at V and 12 bases at J, leaving 9 bases unmatched. Germline values: CDR1 SGHRS, CDR2 YFSETQ. This CDR3 has 11 amino acids. The CDR3 loop is CASGYTGGLYF. The CDR3 DNA reads TGCGCCAGCGGCTACACAGGGGGACTGTACTTC.

V gene TRBV5-4 combines with J gene TRBJ2-7, with 7 bases fitting TRBD2. V lost 2 bases and J lost 4; bases outside the gene matches: 12. The germline V gene has CDR1 SGHNT and CDR2 YYREEE (reference sequence). The CDR3 spans 16 residues. The CDR3 loop reads CASSLGLSSGPYEQYF. The CDR3 coding sequence is TGTGCCAGCAGCTTAGGGCTGAGTAGCGGGCCATACGAGCAGTACTTC.

V is TRBV6-5 and J is TRBJ2-1; TRBD2 matches 8 bases. V shed 3 bases, J shed 7 bases, and the junction held 5 bases outside the gene matches. This CDR3 is built from 14 residues. The germline V gene encodes CDR1 MNHEY and CDR2 SVGAGI. CDR3 bases: TGTGCCAGCAGTTATCTCGGGAGGGGTAATGAGCAGTTCTTC. This gives the protein CASSYLGRGNEQFF.

The chain combines TRBV14 with TRBJ2-7; D perhaps matches TRBD1 (7 bases). CDR1 is SGHDN and CDR2 is FVKESK in the germline V gene. The CDR3 has 15 amino acids. Trimming pared 4 bases from V and 3 bases from J, leaving 16 bases between. In nucleotides, the CDR3 is TGTGCCAGCAGCCCGAACGCAGGGGGAGGCTACGAGCAGTACTTC. It translates to CASSPNAGGGYEQYF.

The rearrangement joins TRBV18 to TRBJ2-1; no firm D call. Germline V gene data show CDR1 as KGHSH and CDR2 as LQKENI. The CDR3 has 12 amino acids. Trimming took off 2 bases at V and 5 bases at J, with 4 bases between the two ends. The chain's CDR3 is CASSPSDNEQFF. The CDR3 DNA is TGTGCCAGCTCACCATCAGACAATGAGCAGTTCTTC.

V and J are TRBV6-6 and TRBJ1-3; 7 bases line up with TRBD1. The V segment lost 4 bases and the J segment 0 bases; nucleotides outside the gene matches: 6. In germline, CDR1 is MNHNY, CDR2 SVGAGI (reference sequence). The CDR3 has 16 amino acids. CDR3 bases: TGTGCCAGCAGTTCTTACAGGGGCAGCTCTGGAAACACCATATATTTT. Amino acid sequence: CASSSYRGSSGNTIYF.

CDR3 loop: CASSPGGASYNEQFF. The CDR3 nucleotides are TGTGCCAGCAGCCCAGGGGGCGCCTCCTACAATGAGCAGTTCTTC. This sequence joins TRBV28 and TRBJ2-1; TRBD1 aligns across 8 bases. The germline V gene encodes CDR1 MDHEN and CDR2 SYDVKM. The V and J ends lost 6 bases and 0 bases, in that order; junction bases with no gene match: 4. The CDR3 length is 15 residues.

This clone was seen only once. The chain is built from TRBV28 and TRBJ2-3, with 9 bases identical to TRBD2. V lost 6 bases to trimming and J lost 3 bases; unmatched junction nucleotides: 25. CDR1 MDHEN and CDR2 SYDVKM come from the germline V gene. The CDR3 is made up of 21 amino acids. CDR3 amino acids: CASSPGVAGVDSSRETDTQYF. The CDR3 nucleotides read TGTGCCAGCAGCCCCGGGGTAGCGGGAGTGGACTCGTCTCGGGAGACAGATACGCAGTATTTT.

This chain joins TRBV10-3 and TRBJ2-7; 10 bases map to TRBD1. Unmatched junction bases numbered 3, after V lost 3 bases and J lost 4 bases. The CDR3 totals 14 residues. CDR1 is ENHRY and CDR2 is SYGVKD in the germline V gene. The CDR3 loop reads CAISDKDRGYEQYF. DNA of the CDR3: TGTGCCATCAGTGATAAGGACAGGGGGTACGAGCAGTACTTC.

A note on this clone: Distinct nucleotide sequences in the sample also encode this CDR3. The chain carries TRBV5-1 and TRBJ1-1, with D possibly matching TRBD1 (6 bases). The V end lost 2 bases, the J end lost 1 base, and 9 bases lay between the germline ends. Germline V gives CDR1 SGHRS, CDR2 YFSETQ. The CDR3 contains 14 residues. In DNA, the CDR3 is TGCGCCAGCAGCTTATACAGGGAGAACACTGAAGCTTTCTTT. As protein: CASSLYRENTEAFF.

A few counts support this clone. This chain connects TRBV2 to TRBJ1-5; tentatively, D is TRBD1 (5 bases). This CDR3 spans 13 amino acids. The V end lost 3 bases, the J end lost 3 bases, and 6 bases lay between the germline ends. The V gene's germline CDR1 is SNHLY and CDR2 FYNNEI. The CDR3 loop reads CASSDRDNQPQHF. The CDR3 region has the DNA TGTGCCAGCAGTGACAGGGACAATCAGCCCCAGCATTTT.

The table lists this clone with a few counts. V usage is TRBV29-1 and J usage is TRBJ2-7; tentative D call: TRBD1 (5 bases). The V and J ends lost 0 bases and 0 bases respectively, with 9 bases between them. Germline assignment: CDR1 SQVTM and CDR2 ANQGSEA. The CDR3 length is 14 residues. CDR3 residues: CSVEDQGSSYEQYF. The CDR3 DNA reads TGCAGCGTTGAAGATCAGGGCTCCTCCTACGAGCAGTACTTC.

The chain carries TRBV27 and TRBJ2-2, with D unresolved. With 2 bases removed from V and 1 base from J, the gap between germline ends came to 11 bases. Germline-derived CDR1 and CDR2 are MNHEY and SMNVEV (reference sequence). The CDR3 loop spans 16 amino acids. The DNA of the CDR3 is TGTGCCAGCAGTTTAAACCCTACAGTGAACACCGGGGAGCTGTTTTTT. It translates to CASSLNPTVNTGELFF.

This rearrangement joins TRBV5-5 to TRBJ1-2; no definite D call. Germline V lookup: CDR1 SGHKS, CDR2 YYEKEE (reference sequence). The CDR3 contains 16 residues. The V and J ends lost 2 bases and 2 bases respectively, with 16 bases between them. Written as DNA, the CDR3 is TGTGCCAGCAGCTTCTCGCAGGATTACTTCAACTATGGCTACACCTTC. Its protein is CASSFSQDYFNYGYTF. Using reference TRBV5-5 and TRBJ1-2 for the parts outside the CDR3, the full variable domain is DAGVTQSPTHLIKTRGQQVTLRCSPISGHKSVSWYQQVLGQGPQFIFQYYEKEERGRGNFPDRFSARQFPNYSSELNVNALLLGDSALYLCASSFSQDYFNYGYTFGSGTRLTVV.

The CDR3 reads CASSPEGVTSEHEETQYF. The CDR3 nucleotides read TGTGCCAGCTCACCCGAGGGGGTTACTAGCGAGCACGAAGAGACCCAGTACTTC. This sequence joins TRBV18 and TRBJ2-5; D may be TRBD2 (7 bases). CDR1 is KGHSH and CDR2 is LQKENI in the germline V gene. Trimming left V 3 bases short and J 3 bases short, with 23 bases between. The CDR3 covers 18 residues.

This clone was seen many times. The rearrangement joins TRBV6-1 to TRBJ1-2; TRBD1 agrees at 9 bases. CDR3 size: 15 residues. Per germline, CDR1 MNHNS and CDR2 SASEGT. V trimming: 2 bases; J trimming: 8 bases; junction bases outside the gene matches: 9. As DNA, the CDR3 is TGTGCCAGCAGTGAAAGCCGACAGGGGGGAGGCGGCTACACCTTC. Amino acids: CASSESRQGGGGYTF.